This TCR beta chain was recorded in a study of tissue T cells after allogeneic stem cell transplantation. The data were produced by immunoSEQ multiplex PCR, yet TCRdb's version contains in-frame clones alone and is incomplete. The table lists 5,000 to 7,000 clones, around 78% of them singletons. Study findings and constraints: Across patients, clones rarely overlapped, yet motif clusters were shared tissue-specifically.

For this clone: What it binds is not known.

CDR3 length equals 16 residues. V trimming: 5 bases; J trimming: 8 bases; junction bases outside the gene matches: 9. The germline CDR1 and CDR2 sequences are SGHAT and FQNNGV. The source material was blood, sampled before transplantation. The genes are TRBV11-2 and TRBJ2-1, with 13 bases fitting TRBD2. The sequence was obtained from a man between 40 and 70 years old who later had graft-versus-host disease after an allogeneic stem cell transplant. CDR3 sequence (DNA): TGTGCCAGCAGCCCGACCGGGACTAGCGGGAACTATGAGCAGTTCTTC. Translation: CASSPTGTSGNYEQFF. The full variable domain, in which reference TRBV11-2 and TRBJ2-1 provide the parts outside the CDR3, is EAGVAQSPRYKIIEKRQSVAFWCNPISGHATLYWYQQILGQGPKLLIQFQNNGVVDDSQLPKDRFSAERLKGVDSTLKIQPAKLEDSAVYLCASSPTGTSGNYEQFFGPGTRLTVL.